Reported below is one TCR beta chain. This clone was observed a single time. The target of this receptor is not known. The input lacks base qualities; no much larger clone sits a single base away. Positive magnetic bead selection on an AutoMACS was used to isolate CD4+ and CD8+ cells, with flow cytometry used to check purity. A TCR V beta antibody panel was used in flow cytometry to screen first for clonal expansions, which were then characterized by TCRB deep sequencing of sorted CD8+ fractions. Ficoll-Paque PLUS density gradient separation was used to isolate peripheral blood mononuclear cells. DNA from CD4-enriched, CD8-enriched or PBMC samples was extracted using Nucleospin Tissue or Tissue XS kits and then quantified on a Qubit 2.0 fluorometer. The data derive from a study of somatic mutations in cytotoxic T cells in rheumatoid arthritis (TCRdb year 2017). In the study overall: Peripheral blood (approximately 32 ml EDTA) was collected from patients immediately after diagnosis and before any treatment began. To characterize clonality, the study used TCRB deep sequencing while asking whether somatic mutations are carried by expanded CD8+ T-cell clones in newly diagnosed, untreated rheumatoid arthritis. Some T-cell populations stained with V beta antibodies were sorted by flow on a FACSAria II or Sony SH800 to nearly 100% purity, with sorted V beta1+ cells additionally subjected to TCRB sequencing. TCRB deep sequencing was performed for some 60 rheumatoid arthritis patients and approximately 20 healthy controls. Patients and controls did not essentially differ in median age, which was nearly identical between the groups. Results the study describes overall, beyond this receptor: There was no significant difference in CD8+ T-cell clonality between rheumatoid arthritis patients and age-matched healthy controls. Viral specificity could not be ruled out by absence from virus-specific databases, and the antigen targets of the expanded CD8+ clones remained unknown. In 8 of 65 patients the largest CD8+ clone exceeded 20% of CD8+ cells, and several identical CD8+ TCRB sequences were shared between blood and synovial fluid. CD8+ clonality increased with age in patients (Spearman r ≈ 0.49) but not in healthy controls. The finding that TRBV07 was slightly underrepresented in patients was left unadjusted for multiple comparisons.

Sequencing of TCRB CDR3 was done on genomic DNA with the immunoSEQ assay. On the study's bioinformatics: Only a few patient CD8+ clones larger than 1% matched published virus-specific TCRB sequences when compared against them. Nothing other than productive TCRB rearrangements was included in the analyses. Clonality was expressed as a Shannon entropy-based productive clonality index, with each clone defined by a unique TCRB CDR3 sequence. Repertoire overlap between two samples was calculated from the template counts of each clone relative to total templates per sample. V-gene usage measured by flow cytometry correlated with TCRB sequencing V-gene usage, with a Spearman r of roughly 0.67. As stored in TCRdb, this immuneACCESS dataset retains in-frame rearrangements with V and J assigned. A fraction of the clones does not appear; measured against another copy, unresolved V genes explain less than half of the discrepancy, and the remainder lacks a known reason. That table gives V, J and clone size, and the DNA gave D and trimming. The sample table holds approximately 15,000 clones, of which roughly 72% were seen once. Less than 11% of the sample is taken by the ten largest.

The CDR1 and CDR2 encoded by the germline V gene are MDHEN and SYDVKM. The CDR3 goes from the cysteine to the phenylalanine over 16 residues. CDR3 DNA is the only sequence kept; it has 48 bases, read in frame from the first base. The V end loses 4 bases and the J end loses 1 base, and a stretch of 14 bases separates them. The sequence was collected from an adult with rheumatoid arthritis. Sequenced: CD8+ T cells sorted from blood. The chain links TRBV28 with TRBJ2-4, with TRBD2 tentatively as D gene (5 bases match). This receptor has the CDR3 CASSSGDWTAKNIQYF. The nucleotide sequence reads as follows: TGTGCCAGCAGTTCCGGGGATTGGACGGCCAAAAACATTCAGTACTTC.